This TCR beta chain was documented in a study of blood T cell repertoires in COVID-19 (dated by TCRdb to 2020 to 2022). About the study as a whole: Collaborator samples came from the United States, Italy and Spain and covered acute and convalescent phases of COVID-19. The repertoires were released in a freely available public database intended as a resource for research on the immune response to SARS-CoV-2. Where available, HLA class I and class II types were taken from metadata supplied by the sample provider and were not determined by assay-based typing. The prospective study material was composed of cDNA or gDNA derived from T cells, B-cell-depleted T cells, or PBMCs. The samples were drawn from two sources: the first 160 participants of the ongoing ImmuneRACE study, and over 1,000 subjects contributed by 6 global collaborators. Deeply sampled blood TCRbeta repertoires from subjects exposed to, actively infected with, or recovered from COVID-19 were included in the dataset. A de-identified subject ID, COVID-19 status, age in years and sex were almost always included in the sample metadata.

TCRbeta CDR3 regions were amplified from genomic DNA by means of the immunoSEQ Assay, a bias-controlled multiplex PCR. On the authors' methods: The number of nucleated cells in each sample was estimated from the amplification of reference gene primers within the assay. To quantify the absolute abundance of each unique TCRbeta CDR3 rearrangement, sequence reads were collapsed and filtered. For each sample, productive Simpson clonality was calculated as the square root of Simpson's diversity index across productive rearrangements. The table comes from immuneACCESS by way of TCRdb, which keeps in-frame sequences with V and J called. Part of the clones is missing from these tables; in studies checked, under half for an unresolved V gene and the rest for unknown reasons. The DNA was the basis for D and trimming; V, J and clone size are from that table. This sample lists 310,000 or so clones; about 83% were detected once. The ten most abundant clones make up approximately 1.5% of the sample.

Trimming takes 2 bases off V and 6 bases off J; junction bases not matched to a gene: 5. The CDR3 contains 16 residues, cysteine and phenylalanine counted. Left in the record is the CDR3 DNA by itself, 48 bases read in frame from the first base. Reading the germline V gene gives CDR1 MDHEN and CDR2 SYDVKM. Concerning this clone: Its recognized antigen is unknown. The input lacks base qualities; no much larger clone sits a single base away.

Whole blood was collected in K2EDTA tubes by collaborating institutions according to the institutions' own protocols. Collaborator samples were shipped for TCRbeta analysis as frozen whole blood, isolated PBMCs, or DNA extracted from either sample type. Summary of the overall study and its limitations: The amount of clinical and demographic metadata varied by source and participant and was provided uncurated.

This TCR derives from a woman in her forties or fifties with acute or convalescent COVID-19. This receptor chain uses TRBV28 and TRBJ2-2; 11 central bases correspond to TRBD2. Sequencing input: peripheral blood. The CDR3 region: CASSLLLAGVAGELFF. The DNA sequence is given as TGTGCCAGCAGTTTACTACTAGCGGGAGTAGCCGGGGAGCTGTTTTTT.